The T cell receptor (beta chain) described here comes from a study of T cell repertoires in cytomegalovirus infection. Background on the study: CMV infection together with matching HLA type was indicated by public TCR beta signatures.

The CDR3 runs 19 residues. Germline loops: CDR1 MGHRA, CDR2 YSYEKL. V lost 1 base and J lost 2; bases outside the gene matches: 14. Study-level results: Cumulative public TCR beta family frequency identified carriers of CMV plus the relevant HLA. Dominant in the ex vivo response were TCR beta clonotypes restricted by HLA-C and specific for CMV.

MiXCR was run by TCRdb on the reads, yielding one entry per CDR3 protein. The sample shows some 150,000 distinct CDR3 sequences, around 22% of them seen only once. With regard to this clonotype: Its antigen is unidentified.

The gene calls are TRBV4-1 and TRBJ2-4; 7 bases fit TRBD2. The sequence derives from a human donor in good health (CMV status not recorded). Some clones in this sample may be carry-over from other donors' samples. The material sequenced was PBMCs. CDR3 sequence: CASSQVSTLQGLPKNIQYF. CDR3 DNA sequence: TGCGCCAGCAGCCAAGTTAGTACGCTCCAGGGACTACCCAAAAACATTCAGTACTTC.